One and the same sample provided the 28 T cell receptor beta chains below, sequenced in a study of blood T cell repertoires in COVID-19. Repertoires were generated with immunoSEQ multiplex PCR, while TCRdb's copy carries only in-frame clones and drops some. The repertoire holds around 190,000 clones, with roughly 77% as singletons. What was sequenced was peripheral blood. The source is a woman aged 40 to 55 with COVID-19, enrolled during active disease.

The CDR3 DNA follows: TGTGCCAGCAGCAAAAGGGGCCCAGACAGGTGGGGAAGCACAGATACGCAGTATTTT. This encodes CASSKRGPDRWGSTDTQYF. The J gene is TRBJ2-3, the V gene TRBV21-1; the DNA was not compared with TRBD1, the D call given in the table. TRBV21-1 is flagged as a pseudogene. This CDR3 spans 19 amino acids.

The count of this clone is one. The chain employs TRBV7-2 and TRBJ1-4; D ambiguous. The CDR3 length is 15 residues. Trimming took off 5 bases at V and 8 bases at J, with 18 bases between the two ends. CDR1 SGHTA and CDR2 FQGNSA come from the germline V gene. The CDR3 region is CASSARLTEGEKLFF. CDR3 coding DNA: TGTGCCAGCAGCGCTCGACTTACAGAGGGCGAAAAACTGTTTTTT.

This chain connects TRBV14 to TRBJ1-2, with D hard to call. Trimming shortened V by 4 bases and J by 1 base, and 10 bases separated the two germline ends. The CDR3 is 14 amino acids. CDR1 and CDR2 from the germline V gene are SGHDN and FVKESK. This chain's CDR3 is CASSPLRVNYGYTF. CDR3 nucleotides: TGTGCCAGCAGCCCATTAAGAGTTAACTATGGCTACACCTTC.

The V and J genes are TRBV7-9 and TRBJ2-3, with a weak D call TRBD2 (5 bases). The CDR3 has 15 amino acids. Deletions cut 4 bases from V and 2 bases from J, with 13 bases between. Looked up from germline, CDR1 is SEHNR and CDR2 is FQNEAQ (reference sequence). The CDR3 spells CASSSGLSPTDTQYF. In DNA form, the CDR3 reads TGTGCCAGCAGCTCCGGACTTAGCCCCACAGATACGCAGTATTTT.

The chain links TRBV7-9 to TRBJ2-5; D may be TRBD2 (5 bases). This CDR3 region has 15 residues. Germline loops: CDR1 SEHNR, CDR2 FQNEAQ (reference sequence). Between the trimmed V and J ends, which lost 0 bases and 4 bases, there was a span of 12 bases. The CDR3 nucleotides read TGTGCCAGCAGCTTAGCTAACTTCGCGGGAGAGACCCAGTACTTC. This sequence encodes CASSLANFAGETQYF.

This clone was observed at least ten times. V is TRBV4-1 and J is TRBJ2-1, with a weak D call TRBD2 (6 bases). CDR3 length equals 15 residues. V was shortened by 4 bases and J by 8 bases, with 18 bases between the two germline ends. Germline values: CDR1 MGHRA, CDR2 YSYEKL. CDR3 region: CASSLLLARSYEQFF. In DNA, the CDR3 is TGCGCCAGCAGCCTTCTCCTAGCGAGATCATATGAGCAGTTCTTC.

This sequence joins TRBV4-2 and TRBJ2-7; TRBD1 matches at 11 bases. The V gene end was trimmed by 6 bases and the J gene end by 3 bases; junction bases not matched to a gene: 4. Germline CDR1 and CDR2: LGHNA and YNFKEQ. This CDR3 is built from 14 residues. The CDR3 loop is CASSPGTGGYEQYF. DNA of the CDR3: TGTGCCAGCAGTCCCGGGACAGGGGGCTACGAGCAGTACTTC.

The rearrangement links TRBV29-1 to TRBJ2-2; 10 nucleotides line up with TRBD2. Trimming at V came to 3 bases and at J to 1 base, leaving 5 bases not matched to a gene. The CDR3 contains 16 residues. Germline-derived CDR1 and CDR2 are SQVTM and ANQGSEA. CDR3 loop: CSVELAGEKNTGELFF. The CDR3 nucleotides read TGCAGCGTTGAGCTAGCGGGAGAAAAGAACACCGGGGAGCTGTTTTTT.

J is TRBJ2-2 and V is TRBV7-3, with D perhaps matching TRBD2 (6 bases). Germline lookup yields CDR1 SGHTA and CDR2 FQGTGA. This CDR3 comprises 15 residues. The germline V and J ends were trimmed by 6 bases and 3 bases, with 14 bases remaining between them. CDR3 residues: CASSDGGIDTGELFF. Written as DNA, the CDR3 is TGTGCCAGCAGTGATGGGGGGATTGACACCGGGGAGCTGTTTTTT.

This CDR3 is CASSQDRGVGELFF. The CDR3 DNA reads TGCGCCAGCAGCCAAGATCGGGGGGTAGGGGAGCTGTTTTTT. The gene calls are TRBV4-3 and TRBJ2-2; 7 nucleotides agree with TRBD2. The CDR3 contains 14 residues. Germline CDR1 reads LGHNA; CDR2 reads YSLEER. The trim removed 0 bases at V and 8 bases at J, leaving 3 bases unmatched.

The chain employs TRBV5-1 and TRBJ1-1, with D maybe TRBD1 (5 bases). This CDR3 contains 16 residues. CDR1 is SGHRS, CDR2 YFSETQ, per germline. V was pared by 1 base and J by 3 bases, with 16 bases between. CDR3 protein: CASSLRRAEWYTEAFF. Here the CDR3 DNA reads TGCGCCAGCAGCTTGCGCAGGGCGGAGTGGTACACTGAAGCTTTCTTT.

This clone was detected only once. The rearrangement joins TRBV7-9 to TRBJ2-5; maybe TRBD1 (5 bases). This CDR3 spans 13 amino acids. The V and J ends lost 3 bases and 13 bases respectively, with 18 bases between them. From germline, CDR1 is SEHNR and CDR2 FQNEAQ (reference sequence). The CDR3 reads CASSFRGVQGLYF. The DNA of the CDR3 is TGTGCCAGCAGCTTTAGGGGCGTCCAAGGCCTGTACTTC.

The chain links TRBV29-1 to TRBJ1-5, with D possibly TRBD1 on 5 matching bases. The CDR3 consists of 13 residues. Per the germline V gene, CDR1 is SQVTM and CDR2 is ANQGSEA. Trimming removed 5 bases from V and 4 bases from J, with 12 bases in between. The CDR3 DNA sequence: TGCAGCGTTAATCAGGGATCAAATCAGCCCCAGCATTTT. As protein: CSVNQGSNQPQHF.

Here the CDR3 DNA reads TGCGCCAGCAGCTTGGGTCTTGCGGGAGGGCCAGCCACAGATACGCAGTATTTT. This translates into CASSLGLAGGPATDTQYF. This chain uses TRBV5-1 with TRBJ2-3; 9 bases line up with TRBD2. With 0 bases clipped from V and 2 bases from J, the junction kept 10 bases outside the gene matches. CDR3 size: 18 residues. Germline V gene data show CDR1 as SGHRS and CDR2 as YFSETQ.

The gene calls are TRBV6-5 and TRBJ1-5, with D tentatively TRBD1 (6 bases). The CDR3 length is 14 residues. The germline CDR1 and CDR2 sequences are MNHEY and SVGAGI. The V and J ends lost 5 bases and 7 bases respectively, with 15 bases between them. As DNA, the CDR3 is TGTGCCAGCAGTCGGGTGGGAGGGGGGCAGCCCCAGCATTTT. Protein: CASSRVGGGQPQHF.

This chain uses TRBV6-6 with TRBJ2-7; 10 nucleotides line up with TRBD2. Germline lookup yields CDR1 MNHNY and CDR2 SVGAGI (reference sequence). The CDR3 has 15 amino acids. The ends lost 4 bases at V and 2 bases at J; junction bases unmatched: 5. The CDR3 reads CASSSPSGSPYEQYF. The CDR3 DNA reads as TGTGCCAGCAGTTCTCCTAGCGGGAGCCCCTACGAGCAGTACTTC.

This clone has only one observation. The CDR3 sequence: CASSYPENTEAFF. The DNA of the CDR3 is TGTGCCAGCAGCTATCCAGAGAACACTGAAGCTTTCTTT. The chain links TRBV7-8 to TRBJ1-1; D is ambiguous. The CDR3 consists of 13 residues. The germline V and J ends were trimmed by 4 bases and 1 base, with 7 bases remaining between them. Germline values: CDR1 SGHVS, CDR2 FQNEAQ. Complete variable domain (other parts from reference TRBV7-8 and TRBJ1-1): GAGVSQSPRYKVAKRGQDVALRCDPISGHVSLFWYQQALGQGPEFLTYFQNEAQLDKSGLPSDRFFAERPEGSVSTLKIQRTQQEDSAVYLCASSYPENTEAFFGQGTRLTVV.

The rearrangement joins TRBV10-1 to TRBJ2-3; D possibly corresponds to TRBD2 (6 bases). CDR1 is WNHNN, CDR2 SYGVQD, per germline (reference sequence). V was cut by 7 bases and J by 5 bases, with 13 bases left in between. This CDR3 has 13 amino acids. CDR3 in amino acids: CASTLEEGDTQYF. The CDR3 nucleotides read TGCGCCAGCACCTTGGAGGAGGGAGATACGCAGTATTTT.

In its sample, this clone was seen many times. The chain combines TRBV6-4 with TRBJ2-3, with a possible D match to TRBD2 (6 bases). Germline lookup yields CDR1 MRHNA and CDR2 SNTAGT. CDR3 size: 14 residues. V gave up 5 bases and J gave up 4 bases, with 13 bases separating them. This CDR3 is CASSRLGAADTQYF. The CDR3 DNA reads TGTGCCAGCAGTCGACTAGGGGCGGCAGATACGCAGTATTTT.

This rearrangement joins TRBV5-5 to TRBJ2-7, with D possibly matching TRBD1 (6 bases). Germline-derived CDR1 and CDR2 are SGHKS and YYEKEE (reference sequence). The CDR3 covers 14 residues. The V gene lost 0 bases and the J gene lost 3 bases, with 10 bases spanning the gap. The CDR3 is CASSLAAGVYEQYF. The DNA of the CDR3 is TGTGCCAGCAGCTTGGCCGCAGGGGTCTACGAGCAGTACTTC.

The chain has TRBV18 and TRBJ2-7; a possible D gene is TRBD2 (5 bases). V dropped 3 bases and J dropped 6 bases, with 12 bases sitting between them. The germline gives CDR1 KGHSH, CDR2 LQKENI. The CDR3 runs to 13 residues. In DNA, the CDR3 is TGTGCCAGCTCACCCGGGGAAGGGCGCGAGCAGTACTTC. Protein sequence: CASSPGEGREQYF.

J is TRBJ2-7 and V is TRBV19; tentative D call: TRBD1 (6 bases). CDR1 is LNHDA, CDR2 SQIVND, per germline (reference sequence). The CDR3 sequence is 13 residues long. Trimming removed 1 base at V and 9 bases at J, with 13 bases between. The CDR3 DNA reads TGTGCCAGTAGTATAGTTCCCGACAGGCCGCAGTACTTC. This sequence encodes CASSIVPDRPQYF.

This chain uses TRBV18 with TRBJ2-7, with TRBD2 identical over 9 bases. The CDR3 is 20 residues long. V was pared by 4 bases and J by 2 bases, with 21 bases of the junction left unmatched. Germline V CDR1 and CDR2: KGHSH, LQKENI. The CDR3 nucleotides are TGTGCCAGCTCACTGAACGGCTTCACTAGCGGGTGGCGTGGGGCCTACGAGCAGTACTTC. This sequence encodes CASSLNGFTSGWRGAYEQYF.

This sequence joins TRBV14 and TRBJ2-7, with 7 bases lining up with TRBD2. The CDR3 is 13 amino acids. Germline V lookup: CDR1 SGHDN, CDR2 FVKESK. With V trimmed by 2 bases and J by 12 bases, 10 bases remained unmatched. CDR3 protein: CASSQLSTLAPYF. CDR3 in DNA: TGTGCCAGCAGCCAACTCTCAACACTAGCGCCGTACTTC.

The genes are TRBV9 and TRBJ2-5, with D hard to call. This CDR3 comprises 15 residues. Germline CDR1 and CDR2: SGDLS and YYNGEE. Deletions cut 2 bases from V and 2 bases from J, with 13 bases between. The CDR3 DNA follows: TGTGCCAGCAGCGTGTTAGCAACCCTACAAGAGACCCAGTACTTC. Protein product: CASSVLATLQETQYF.

The V call is TRBV11-2, the J call TRBJ2-1; 9 bases align to TRBD2. After removal of 4 bases from V and 9 bases from J, the junction contained 10 bases not matched to a gene. This CDR3 has 15 residues. Germline V CDR1 and CDR2: SGHAT, FQNNGV. The CDR3 reads CASSSAGTSYSEQFF. In nucleotides, the CDR3 is TGTGCCAGCAGCTCGGCCGGGACTAGCTATAGTGAGCAGTTCTTC.

The rearrangement uses TRBV5-1 and TRBJ2-6; D remains unclear. Germline-derived CDR1 and CDR2 are SGHRS and YFSETQ. V was clipped by 6 bases and J by 0 bases, with 16 bases between them. The CDR3 loop spans 17 amino acids. The CDR3 bases are TGCGCCAGCACCTATGTTAGTTCGTCCTCTGGGGCCAACGTCCTGACTTTC. Protein: CASTYVSSSSGANVLTF. Together with reference TRBV5-1 and TRBJ2-6, the CDR3 gives the full variable domain: KAGVTQTPRYLIKTRGQQVTLSCSPISGHRSVSWYQQTPGQGLQFLFEYFSETQRNKGNFPGRFSGRQFSNSRSEMNVSTLELGDSALYLCASTYVSSSSGANVLTFGAGSRLTVL.

The rearrangement uses TRBV14 and TRBJ1-6; D unresolved. V was trimmed by 1 base and J by 2 bases, leaving 6 bases between them. The germline gives CDR1 SGHDN, CDR2 FVKESK. The CDR3 length is 15 residues. CDR3 in DNA: TGTGCCAGCAGCCAAGGGGCACCCTATAATTCACCCCTCCACTTT. Its translation: CASSQGAPYNSPLHF.